The 14 T cell receptor beta chains listed next were all sequenced from one sample in a study of blood T cells in healthy people across ages. It was with a sample-barcoded 5' primer and a J-beta primer mix that a second PCR of about 7 to 12 cycles was run. Each CDR3 protein gets one entry after TCRdb re-called the 5' RACE reads with MiXCR. This sample has roughly 1.9 million distinct CDR3 sequences, with approximately 39% found just once. Sequencing was carried out using blood. These receptors were obtained from a human donor in good health.

This chain connects TRBV29-1 to TRBJ2-3; 8 bases match TRBD2. There are 15 residues in the CDR3. V lost 7 bases, J lost 1 base, and 10 bases stayed unmatched. Germline CDR1 reads SQVTM; CDR2 reads ANQGSEA. CDR3 sequence: CSETGGASGTDTQYF. The DNA of the CDR3 is TGCAGCGAGACCGGGGGGGCCTCTGGCACAGATACGCAGTATTTT.

This clonotype was detected only a few times. CDR3 sequence reads: CASSQDGGRWGYTF. CDR3 sequence (DNA): TGCGCCAGCAGCCAAGACGGGGGCCGCTGGGGCTACACCTTC. The rearrangement uses TRBV4-3 and TRBJ1-2; D is perhaps TRBD1 (6 bases). The V gene's germline CDR1 is LGHNA and CDR2 YSLEER. The CDR3 covers 14 residues. The V and J ends lost 0 bases and 8 bases respectively, with 13 bases between them.

The J gene is TRBJ1-3, the V gene TRBV6-2 or TRBV6-3; D remains unclear. V lost 2 bases, J lost 8 bases, and 4 bases lay in between. Germline V gives CDR1 MNHEY, CDR2 SVGEGT. CDR3 size: 11 residues. The CDR3 bases are TGTGCCAGCAGTTACGTGGACACCATATATTTT. Its protein product is CASSYVDTIYF.

This clonotype was seen many times. CDR3 in DNA: TGCGCCAGCAGCCAAGATGTGGACAGGGAGACCTACGAGCAGTACTTC. Translated: CASSQDVDRETYEQYF. This chain links TRBV4-3 with TRBJ2-7; TRBD1 matches at 8 bases. With V trimmed by 0 bases and J by 2 bases, 6 bases remained unmatched. Germline CDR1 reads LGHNA; CDR2 reads YSLEER. CDR3 length equals 16 residues.

The genes are TRBV28 and TRBJ2-7, with TRBD2 as a possible D gene (5 bases). The CDR3 has 12 residues. Trimming cost V 3 bases and J 10 bases, with 13 bases left between them. Germline V gene data show CDR1 as MDHEN and CDR2 as SYDVKM. The chain's CDR3 is CASSLVLEAQYF. The CDR3 nucleotides are TGTGCCAGCAGTTTGGTCTTGGAGGCCCAGTACTTC.

This chain joins TRBV5-6 and TRBJ2-5; TRBD2 might be the D (5 bases). The V end was cut by 0 bases, the J end by 2 bases, with 8 bases between. CDR1 is SGHDT, CDR2 YYEEEE, per germline. The CDR3 sequence is 14 residues long. CDR3 sequence reads: CASSLGWEQETQYF. CDR3 in DNA: TGTGCCAGCAGCTTGGGATGGGAGCAAGAGACCCAGTACTTC.

The rearrangement links TRBV3-1 to TRBJ2-6; 10 nucleotides match TRBD1. The CDR3 has 18 amino acids. CDR1 is LGHDT and CDR2 is YNNKEL in the germline V gene (reference sequence). Trimming at V came to 0 bases and at J to 2 bases, leaving 4 bases not matched to a gene. The CDR3 sequence: CASSQDGTGVAGANVLTF. The DNA of the CDR3 is TGTGCCAGCAGCCAAGACGGGACAGGGGTCGCTGGGGCCAACGTCCTGACTTTC.

This chain links TRBV4-1 with TRBJ2-3; 9 bases fit TRBD2. V shed 2 bases and J 6 bases; nucleotides not matched to a gene: 9. The CDR3 has 16 amino acids. The germline V gene has CDR1 MGHRA and CDR2 YSYEKL. The chain's CDR3 is CASSQIPSGEVDTQYF. The DNA for the CDR3 is TGCGCCAGCAGCCAAATACCTAGCGGGGAGGTGGATACGCAGTATTTT.

This clonotype was seen more than once but under ten times. V usage is TRBV12-3 or TRBV12-4 and J usage is TRBJ2-1; 9 bases map to TRBD2. CDR3 length equals 17 residues. Trimming cost V 7 bases and J 6 bases; bases outside gene matches: 16. The CDR3, as DNA: TGTGCCAGCACCCTCAGGGGCGGGGGGGCTATCGGCAATGAGCAGTTCTTC. It is translated as CASTLRGGGAIGNEQFF.

This clonotype turned up a few times. This sequence joins TRBV12-3 or TRBV12-4 and TRBJ1-1, with unresolved D. The CDR3 is 12 residues long. Trimming removed 3 bases from V and 5 bases from J, with 7 bases in between. The CDR3 sequence: CASSFLATEAFF. In nucleotides, the CDR3 is TGTGCCAGCAGTTTTCTGGCGACTGAAGCTTTCTTT.

Only a few counts were recorded for this clonotype. The chain joins TRBV4-2 to TRBJ1-1; D unresolved. V dropped 3 bases and J dropped 7 bases, with 18 bases sitting between them. The germline V gene encodes CDR1 LGHNA and CDR2 YNFKEQ. The CDR3 is 15 amino acids. DNA for the CDR3: TGTGCCAGCAGCCATTCCTTTGGGGAATTGGGTGAAGCTTTCTTT. This codes for CASSHSFGELGEAFF.

V and J are TRBV7-2 and TRBJ2-1, with D perhaps TRBD1 or TRBD2 (5 bases each). V was clipped by 1 base and J by 5 bases, with 12 bases between them. There are 15 residues in the CDR3. Germline loops: CDR1 SGHTA, CDR2 FQGNSA. The CDR3 DNA sequence: TGTGCCAGCAGCTTAGTGTCACTGGGGGACAATGAGCAGTTCTTC. This encodes CASSLVSLGDNEQFF.

This chain joins TRBV6-2 or TRBV6-3 and TRBJ2-5; D possibly matches TRBD1 or TRBD2 (6 bases each). The CDR3 has 16 residues. Germline assignment: CDR1 MNHEY and CDR2 SVGEGT. V was pared by 10 bases and J by 5 bases, with 26 bases between. CDR3 sequence reads: CATRKGDSSFEETQYF. Here the CDR3 DNA reads TGTGCCACCAGGAAGGGGGACTCCTCGTTTGAGGAGACCCAGTACTTC.

With respect to this clonotype: This may come from a read error, since a much larger clone is one base off. The rearrangement links TRBV7-2 to TRBJ2-5, with D perhaps TRBD2 (5 bases). The V end was cut by 5 bases, the J end by 5 bases, with 18 bases between. The CDR3 loop spans 15 amino acids. Looked up from germline, CDR1 is SGHTA and CDR2 is FQGNSA. The CDR3 nucleotides are TGTGCCAGCAGCGCGACTAACGGGGAATGGGAGACCCAGTACTTC. Residues: CASSATNGEWETQYF.